The 26 T cell receptor beta chains in this list originate from one sample, sequenced in a study of cytomegalovirus exposure and HLA in healthy donors (dated by TCRdb to 2016 to 2017). The receptor library was made with the immunoSEQ multiplex PCR assay. For the multiplex PCR, a mixture combining 60 forward primers for TCR Vbeta segments and 13 reverse primers for TCR Jbeta segments was used. What TCRdb holds here is the immuneACCESS table cut down to in-frame rearrangements. Part of the clones is not present; checked against another copy, under half of the missing clones reflect an unresolved V gene, and the others are unexplained. The sample data list approximately 220,000 clones, and 70% to 80% of these were observed just once. 15% to 17% of the sample rests with the top ten. The sequenced sample was PBMCs. Receptors were obtained from a man between 35 and 55 years old in good health and CMV-seronegative.

The count of this clone is one. CDR3 sequence: CASRFLEVDTQYF. The CDR3 DNA sequence: TGTGCCAGCAGGTTTTTGGAGGTAGATACGCAGTATTTT. The rearrangement uses TRBV9 and TRBJ2-3; tentative D call: TRBD2 (5 bases). The V gene lost 5 bases and the J gene lost 5 bases, with 12 bases spanning the gap. The CDR3 covers 13 residues. Germline values: CDR1 SGDLS, CDR2 YYNGEE.

V and J are TRBV28 and TRBJ2-7; no reliable D call. Germline lookup yields CDR1 MDHEN and CDR2 SYDVKM. V lost 8 bases, J lost 3 bases, and 20 bases lay in between. This CDR3 has 15 amino acids. CDR3 DNA sequence: TGTGCCAGCTCCAACCCCCTGAGGATGATCTACGAGCAGTACTTC. Protein: CASSNPLRMIYEQYF.

The genes are TRBV9 and TRBJ2-1; perhaps TRBD2 as D (5 bases). CDR1 and CDR2 from the germline V gene are SGDLS and YYNGEE. V lost 4 bases to trimming and J lost 0 bases, with 11 bases between them. The CDR3 runs 15 residues. The CDR3 DNA sequence: TGTGCCAGCAGCACGGACTCCAGCTCCTACAATGAGCAGTTCTTC. This translates into CASSTDSSSYNEQFF.

The chain combines TRBV5-6 with TRBJ2-3, with 10 bases identical to TRBD2. The CDR3 length is 17 residues. Germline lookup yields CDR1 SGHDT and CDR2 YYEEEE. Trimming removed 0 bases from V and 6 bases from J; junction bases left unmatched: 10. For the CDR3, the DNA is TGTGCCAGCAGCTTGGGACCGGGACTAGCGACTGGGGATACGCAGTATTTT. Translating gives CASSLGPGLATGDTQYF. Complete variable domain (other parts from reference TRBV5-6 and TRBJ2-3): DAGVTQSPTHLIKTRGQQVTLRCSPKSGHDTVSWYQQALGQGPQFIFQYYEEEERQRGNFPDRFSGHQFPNYSSELNVNALLLGDSALYLCASSLGPGLATGDTQYFGPGTRLTVL.

The chain joins TRBV6-6 to TRBJ1-6; a weak D match, TRBD1 (5 bases). Germline V CDR1 and CDR2: MNHNY, SVGAGI (reference sequence). The CDR3 extends over 14 amino acids. Trimming shortened V by 9 bases and J by 8 bases, and 17 bases separated the two germline ends. The CDR3 DNA reads as TGTGCCAGTCTTGTGGTTGCGGGGGATTCACCCCTCCACTTT. It specifies CASLVVAGDSPLHF.

The chain has TRBV4-1 and TRBJ2-2, with D possibly matching TRBD1 (5 bases). From germline, CDR1 is MGHRA and CDR2 YSYEKL. The CDR3 totals 13 residues. The V and J ends lost 6 bases and 4 bases respectively, with 9 bases between them. In DNA form, the CDR3 reads TGCGCCAGCAGGCTACAGGCCACCGGGGAGCTGTTTTTT. This codes for CASRLQATGELFF.

CDR3 residues: CAWTRTSGTGELFF. CDR3 nucleotides: TGTGCCTGGACAAGGACTAGCGGCACCGGGGAGCTGTTTTTT. This sequence joins TRBV30 and TRBJ2-2, with TRBD2 matching 10 bases. The trim removed 4 bases at V and 4 bases at J, leaving 3 bases unmatched. There are 14 residues in the CDR3. Germline loops: CDR1 GTSNPN, CDR2 SVGIG (reference sequence).

The sample holds a few counts of this clone. The J gene is TRBJ2-5, the V gene TRBV11-1; 9 bases match TRBD2. V lost 5 bases to trimming and J lost 2 bases; unmatched junction nucleotides: 6. There are 15 residues in the CDR3. Germline-derived CDR1 and CDR2 are SGHAT and FQDESV (reference sequence). This CDR3 is CASSRLAGAQETQYF. The CDR3 DNA sequence: TGTGCCAGCAGCCGCTTAGCGGGGGCACAAGAGACCCAGTACTTC.

V usage is TRBV4-2 and J usage is TRBJ2-2; TRBD1 matches 9 bases. Germline CDR1 and CDR2: LGHNA and YNFKEQ. The V segment lost 3 bases and the J segment 6 bases; nucleotides outside the gene matches: 11. The CDR3 length is 17 residues. The chain's CDR3 is CASSHAIGQGRSGELFF. The CDR3 DNA reads TGTGCCAGCAGCCACGCCATCGGACAGGGGCGGTCCGGGGAGCTGTTTTTT.

V usage is TRBV7-2 and J usage is TRBJ1-2; D is undetermined. This CDR3 is 13 amino acids long. In germline, CDR1 is SGHTA, CDR2 FQGNSA. Trimming shortened V by 1 base and J by 4 bases, and 7 bases separated the two germline ends. The CDR3 protein is CASSLGVLYGYTF. The CDR3 coding sequence is TGTGCCAGCAGCTTAGGTGTTCTCTATGGCTACACCTTC.

This sequence joins TRBV7-9 and TRBJ2-7; weak D call: TRBD2 (6 bases). Germline lookup yields CDR1 SEHNR and CDR2 FQNEAQ (reference sequence). This CDR3 has 15 amino acids. Trimming stripped 1 base from V and 0 bases from J, with 10 bases between. The CDR3 bases are TGTGCCAGCAGCTTAGGTGGGGACTTCTCCTACGAGCAGTACTTC. Amino acid sequence: CASSLGGDFSYEQYF.

This clone has only one observation. The chain recombines TRBV5-4 with TRBJ2-3; the match to TRBD2 covers 9 bases. Unmatched junction bases numbered 6, after V lost 4 bases and J lost 0 bases. Germline lookup yields CDR1 SGHNT and CDR2 YYREEE (reference sequence). The CDR3 covers 16 residues. The CDR3, as DNA: TGTGCCAGCAGCGCTGTTCTAGCGGGAAGCACAGATACGCAGTATTTT. Its protein is CASSAVLAGSTDTQYF.

This clone was detected a few times. The chain recombines TRBV10-1 with TRBJ1-2; 8 bases are a match to TRBD1. Germline V gene data show CDR1 as WNHNN and CDR2 as SYGVQD (reference sequence). With 8 bases clipped from V and 6 bases from J, the junction kept 8 bases outside the gene matches. This CDR3 contains 13 residues. CDR3 in DNA: TGCGCCAGCGGGAAGGACAGGGTGAATGGCTACACCTTC. It specifies CASGKDRVNGYTF.

The V and J genes are TRBV6-6 and TRBJ1-1; D may be TRBD1 (6 bases). Trimming took 7 bases from V and 1 from J, leaving 13 bases between them. Germline V gives CDR1 MNHNY, CDR2 SVGAGI (reference sequence). This CDR3 has 14 amino acids. CDR3 residues: CASMTDSSNTEAFF. CDR3 DNA: TGTGCCAGCATGACGGACAGCTCGAACACTGAAGCTTTCTTT.

This chain connects TRBV4-2 to TRBJ2-2; 7 nucleotides match TRBD1. Germline-derived CDR1 and CDR2 are LGHNA and YNFKEQ. Trimming cost V 2 bases and J 6 bases; bases outside gene matches: 12. The CDR3 has 17 residues. CDR3 loop: CASSQLDRAESPGELFF. Written as DNA, the CDR3 is TGTGCCAGCAGCCAACTCGACAGGGCGGAGAGTCCCGGGGAGCTGTTTTTT.

This chain links TRBV11-1 with TRBJ1-1; D is ambiguous. The germline V gene encodes CDR1 SGHAT and CDR2 FQDESV (reference sequence). With 2 bases removed from V and 1 base from J, the gap between germline ends came to 5 bases. There are 13 residues in the CDR3. The CDR3 loop reads CASSLNTNTEAFF. CDR3 DNA: TGTGCCAGCAGCTTAAACACGAACACTGAAGCTTTCTTT.

The rearrangement uses TRBV6-6 and TRBJ1-4; D is unresolved. This CDR3 contains 13 residues. Germline values: CDR1 MNHNY, CDR2 SVGAGI (reference sequence). V gave up 2 bases and J gave up 7 bases, with 8 bases separating them. CDR3 protein: CASSYPSGEKLFF. DNA of the CDR3: TGTGCCAGCAGTTACCCTTCCGGTGAAAAACTGTTTTTT.

The chain joins TRBV6-5 to TRBJ1-2, with 8 bases that match TRBD1. Trimming cost V 5 bases and J 8 bases; bases outside gene matches: 10. The CDR3 spans 14 residues. Germline CDR1 MNHEY, CDR2 SVGAGI. CDR3 nucleotide sequence: TGTGCCAGCAGTGGGGACAGGTTGGCTGAGGGCTACACCTTC. Its translation is CASSGDRLAEGYTF.

This rearrangement joins TRBV15 to TRBJ1-3; 8 nucleotides agree with TRBD1. The CDR3 has 14 residues. From germline, CDR1 is LNHNV and CDR2 YYDKDF (reference sequence). The J segment lost 6 bases and the V segment lost 3 bases, leaving 4 bases of the junction unmatched. CDR3 sequence reads: CATSSYRGKNTIYF. The CDR3 DNA reads as TGTGCCACCAGCAGCTACAGGGGGAAAAACACCATATATTTT.

This clone was seen only a few times. The genes are TRBV28 and TRBJ1-6; 7 nucleotides align to TRBD1. Per the germline V gene, CDR1 is MDHEN and CDR2 is SYDVKM. This CDR3 is 15 amino acids long. Germline trimming cut 5 bases from V and 6 bases from J; bases unmatched to any gene: 7. The CDR3 sequence is CASSPGQLPNSPLHF. The CDR3 DNA sequence: TGTGCCAGCAGTCCGGGACAGCTCCCTAATTCACCCCTCCACTTT.

This clone was counted once. The rearrangement joins TRBV18 to TRBJ2-3; 15 bases match TRBD2. This CDR3 region has 18 residues. J gave up 3 bases and V 4 bases, and 8 bases lay outside the gene matches. The germline gives CDR1 KGHSH, CDR2 LQKENI. The CDR3 region is CASSRGLAGGLDTDTQYF. The DNA of the CDR3 is TGTGCCAGCTCACGCGGACTAGCGGGGGGGCTAGATACAGATACGCAGTATTTT.

This clone was counted once. The chain is built from TRBV27 and TRBJ2-5; TRBD1 matches at 7 bases. The DNA end is more similar to TRBJ2-7, so the J call may be wrong. This CDR3 has 14 amino acids. Germline V gives CDR1 MNHEY, CDR2 SMNVEV (reference sequence). The CDR3 DNA reads TGTGCCAGCAGTTCCTTGGGACAGCACTACGAGCAGTACTTC. Amino acids: CASSSLGQHYEQYF.

The V gene is TRBV13, the J gene TRBJ2-7; D gene unclear. Looked up from germline, CDR1 is PRHDT and CDR2 is FYEKMQ (reference sequence). V was trimmed by 0 bases and J by 6 bases, leaving 9 bases between them. This CDR3 region has 13 residues. CDR3: CASSLGPGGEQYF. The DNA for the CDR3 is TGTGCCAGCAGCTTAGGACCCGGTGGCGAGCAGTACTTC. The variable domain in full, with the rest retrieved from reference TRBV13 and TRBJ2-7, is AAGVIQSPRHLIKEKRETATLKCYPIPRHDTVYWYQQGPGQDPQFLISFYEKMQSDKGSIPDRFSAQQFSDYHSELNMSSLELGDSALYFCASSLGPGGEQYFGPGTRLTVT.

CDR3 sequence (DNA): TGTGCCAGCAGCGGAGGGCGGAGCAGGACCTACAATGAGCAGTTCTTC. This translates into CASSGGRSRTYNEQFF. The rearrangement joins TRBV9 to TRBJ2-1, with D perhaps TRBD2 (5 bases). The CDR3 is 16 residues long. Germline CDR1 and CDR2: SGDLS and YYNGEE. Between the trimmed V and J ends, which lost 3 bases and 2 bases, there was a span of 15 bases.

V is TRBV4-1 and J is TRBJ2-1; D gene uncertain. CDR1 is MGHRA, CDR2 YSYEKL, per germline. Deletions cut 0 bases from V and 9 bases from J, with 3 bases between. This CDR3 is 11 amino acids long. CDR3 DNA sequence: TGCGCCAGCAGCCAAGAGAGTGAGCAGTTCTTC. Translating it yields CASSQESEQFF.

J is TRBJ1-1 and V is TRBV5-4; D is unresolved. Germline V CDR1 and CDR2: SGHNT, YYREEE (reference sequence). Trimming cost V 2 bases and J 1 base, with 6 bases left between them. CDR3 length: 13 amino acids. The CDR3 DNA reads as TGTGCCAGCAGCTTCCGCAGGAACACTGAAGCTTTCTTT. Translation: CASSFRRNTEAFF.